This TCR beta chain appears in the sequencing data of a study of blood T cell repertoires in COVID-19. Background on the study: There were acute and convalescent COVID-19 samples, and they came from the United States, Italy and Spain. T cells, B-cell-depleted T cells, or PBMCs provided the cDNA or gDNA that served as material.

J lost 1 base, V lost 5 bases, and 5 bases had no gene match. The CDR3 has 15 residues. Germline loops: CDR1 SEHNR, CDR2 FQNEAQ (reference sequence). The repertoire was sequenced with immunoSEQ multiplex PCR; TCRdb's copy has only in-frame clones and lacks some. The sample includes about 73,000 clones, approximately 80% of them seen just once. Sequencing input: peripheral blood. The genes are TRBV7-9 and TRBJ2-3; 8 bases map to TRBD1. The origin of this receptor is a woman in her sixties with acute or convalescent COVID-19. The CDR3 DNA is TGTGCCAGCAGCCCCATGACAGGGGGCACAGATACGCAGTATTTT. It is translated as CASSPMTGGTDTQYF.